In its sample, the clone carrying this T cell receptor beta chain was seen a few times. This sample was included in a study of identical twins. This CDR3 has 15 amino acids. V lost 2 bases to trimming and J lost 4 bases, with 14 bases between them. TCRdb passed the 5' RACE reads through MiXCR, listing each CDR3 protein once. Of 500,000 to 650,000 distinct CDR3 sequences listed, about a fifth are singletons. These data also featured in a second study, about yellow fever vaccine responses in identical twins.

The chain combines TRBV12-3 or TRBV12-4 with TRBJ1-2; D is possibly TRBD1 (6 bases). Sequencing was performed on CD4+ T cells sorted from blood. The source is a woman younger than 35 in good health. CDR3 bases: TGTGCCAGCAGTTTATTAGTTCAGGGGAGCTATGGCTACACCTTC. Its translation: CASSLLVQGSYGYTF.